This TCR beta chain was recorded in a study of blood T cell repertoires in COVID-19. Study at large: Material from acute and convalescent COVID-19 was sourced from the United States, Italy and Spain. PBMCs, B-cell-depleted T cells, or T cells provided the cDNA or gDNA that made up the material.

In the original analysis: Amplified reference gene primers provided the basis for estimating nucleated cell counts. Sequenced by immunoSEQ multiplex PCR; TCRdb stores in-frame clones only, minus some. V, J and clone size derive from that table, while D and trimming were established from the DNA sequence. The top ten hold around 2.1% of the sample, which has 150,000 to 200,000 clones, around nine tenths seen once. This CDR3 contains 11 residues. V shed 1 base and J shed 12 bases, with 11 bases lying between them. Germline CDR1 is DFQATT and CDR2 is SNEGSKA (reference sequence). Material: peripheral blood. The V call is TRBV20-1, the J call TRBJ2-3; D is possibly TRBD1 (6 bases). The clonotype comes from a man aged 45-60 years who had recovered from COVID-19. The CDR3 DNA reads TGCAGTGCTAGAGGGACAGCGTCCCAGTATTTT. This sequence encodes CSARGTASQYF.